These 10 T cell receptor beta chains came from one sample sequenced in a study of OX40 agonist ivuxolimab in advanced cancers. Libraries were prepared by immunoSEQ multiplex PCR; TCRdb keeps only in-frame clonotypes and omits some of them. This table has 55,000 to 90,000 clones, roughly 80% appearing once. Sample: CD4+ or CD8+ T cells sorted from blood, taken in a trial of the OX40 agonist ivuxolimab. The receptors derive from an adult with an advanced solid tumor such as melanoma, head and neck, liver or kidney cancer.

The CDR3 here is CASSSTDGQETQYF. DNA for the CDR3: TGTGCCAGCAGTTCGACTGACGGCCAAGAGACCCAGTACTTC. The rearrangement links TRBV11-3 to TRBJ2-5; D unclear. Germline CDR1 and CDR2: SGHNT and YENEEA. This CDR3 is 14 amino acids long. The germline V and J ends were trimmed by 6 bases and 1 base, with 12 bases remaining between them.

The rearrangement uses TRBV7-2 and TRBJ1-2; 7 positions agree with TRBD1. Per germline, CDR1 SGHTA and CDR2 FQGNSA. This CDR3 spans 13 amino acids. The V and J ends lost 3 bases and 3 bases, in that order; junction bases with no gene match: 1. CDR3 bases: TGTGCCAGCAGCTTTGACAGGGACTATGGCTACACCTTC. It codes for CASSFDRDYGYTF.

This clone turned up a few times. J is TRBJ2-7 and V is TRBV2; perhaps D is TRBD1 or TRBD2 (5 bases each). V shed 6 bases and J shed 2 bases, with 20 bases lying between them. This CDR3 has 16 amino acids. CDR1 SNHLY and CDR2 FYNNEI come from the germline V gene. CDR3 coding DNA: TGTGCCAGCAGCGAGGGGACCCTGGCAGGGCCCTACGAGCAGTACTTC. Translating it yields CASSEGTLAGPYEQYF.

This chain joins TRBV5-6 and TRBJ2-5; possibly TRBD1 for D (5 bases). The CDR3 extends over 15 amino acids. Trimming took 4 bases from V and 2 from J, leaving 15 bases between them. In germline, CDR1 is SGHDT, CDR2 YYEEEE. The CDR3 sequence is CASSEGQWYQETQYF. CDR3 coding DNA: TGTGCCAGCAGCGAAGGACAATGGTATCAAGAGACCCAGTACTTC. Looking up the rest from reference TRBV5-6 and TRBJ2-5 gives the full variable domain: DAGVTQSPTHLIKTRGQQVTLRCSPKSGHDTVSWYQQALGQGPQFIFQYYEEEERQRGNFPDRFSGHQFPNYSSELNVNALLLGDSALYLCASSEGQWYQETQYFGPGTRLLVL.

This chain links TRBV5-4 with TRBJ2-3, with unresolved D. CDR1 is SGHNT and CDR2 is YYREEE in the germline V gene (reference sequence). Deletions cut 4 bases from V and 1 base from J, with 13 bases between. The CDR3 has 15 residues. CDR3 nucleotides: TGTGCCAGCAGCCAGGACCTGTGGGGCACAGATACGCAGTATTTT. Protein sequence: CASSQDLWGTDTQYF.

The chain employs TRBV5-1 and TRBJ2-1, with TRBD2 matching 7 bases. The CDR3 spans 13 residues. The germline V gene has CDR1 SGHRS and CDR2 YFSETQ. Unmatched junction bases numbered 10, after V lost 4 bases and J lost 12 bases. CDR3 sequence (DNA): TGCGCCAGCAGCCGGGACTACAATGAGTGGCAGTTCTTC. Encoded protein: CASSRDYNEWQFF.

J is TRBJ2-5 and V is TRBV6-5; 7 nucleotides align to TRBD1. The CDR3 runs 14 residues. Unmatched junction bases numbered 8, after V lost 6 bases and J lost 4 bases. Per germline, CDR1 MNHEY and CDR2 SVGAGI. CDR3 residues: CASSLQGRGETQYF. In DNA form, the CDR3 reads TGTGCCAGCAGCTTACAGGGGCGAGGAGAGACCCAGTACTTC.

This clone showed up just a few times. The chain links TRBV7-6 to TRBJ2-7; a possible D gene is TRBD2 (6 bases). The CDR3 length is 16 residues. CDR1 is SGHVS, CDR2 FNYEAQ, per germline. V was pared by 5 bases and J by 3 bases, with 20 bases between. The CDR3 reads CASSPIRWGENYEQYF. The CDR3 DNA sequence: TGTGCCAGCAGCCCCATACGGTGGGGGGAAAACTACGAGCAGTACTTC. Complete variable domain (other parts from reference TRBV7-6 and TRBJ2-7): GAGVSQSPRYKVTKRGQDVALRCDPISGHVSLYWYRQALGQGPEFLTYFNYEAQQDKSGLPNDRFSAERPEGSISTLTIQRTEQRDSAMYRCASSPIRWGENYEQYFGPGTRLTVT.

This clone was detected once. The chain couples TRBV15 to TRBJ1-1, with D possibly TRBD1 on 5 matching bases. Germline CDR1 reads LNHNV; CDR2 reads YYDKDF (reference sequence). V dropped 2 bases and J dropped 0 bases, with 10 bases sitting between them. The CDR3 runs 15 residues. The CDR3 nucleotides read TGTGCCACCAGCAGACCGAAGGGGATGAACACTGAAGCTTTCTTT. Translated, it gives CATSRPKGMNTEAFF.

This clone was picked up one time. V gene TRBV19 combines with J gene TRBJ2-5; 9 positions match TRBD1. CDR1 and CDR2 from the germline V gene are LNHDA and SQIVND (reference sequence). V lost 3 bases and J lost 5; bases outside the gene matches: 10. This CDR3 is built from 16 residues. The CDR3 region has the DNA TGTGCCAGTAGTATGAAGGGTGGGACAGGGTTGGAGACCCAGTACTTC. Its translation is CASSMKGGTGLETQYF.